This T cell receptor (beta chain) was retrieved from a study of beta chain features in type 1 diabetes. General observations from the study: A potential influence of HLA type upon TCRB rearrangement remained unresolved herein. The naive, central memory and Treg TCRB repertoires showed an apparent similarity that was greater among patients than among healthy donors. In every one of the four CD4+ subsets, TCRB CDR3s were moderately but significantly shorter in Type 1 diabetes patients.

Every isolated RNA sample was fully reverse transcribed, so sequencing captured expressed TCRB transcripts. The data were produced by immunoSEQ multiplex PCR, yet TCRdb's version contains in-frame clones alone and is incomplete. The sample yields about 340,000 clones, roughly 13% seen once. Turning to this clone: The antigen remains undetermined.

The ends were cut back, 3 bases at V and 6 bases at J, with 9 bases in the middle. Germline loops: CDR1 SQVTM, CDR2 ANQGSEA. This CDR3 region has 11 residues. V and J are TRBV29-1 and TRBJ2-7; TRBD1 is a possible D gene (6 bases). Sequences were obtained from naive CD4+ T cells from blood. The receptor was derived from a woman between 18 and 29 years old with type 1 diabetes. The DNA for the CDR3 is TGCAGCGTTGAGGTCAGGGGCGAGCAGTACGTC. Translating it yields CSVEVRGEQYV.